The clone carrying this TCR beta chain was detected ten times or more. Unique molecular identifiers were affixed to single, distinct cDNA molecules. TCRdb redid the calling of the 5' RACE reads with MiXCR, one entry per CDR3 protein. The sample records some 80,000 distinct CDR3 sequences, over 4% being singletons. This sample is drawn from a study of early T cells in non-severe SARS-CoV-2 infection. As for the study in general: Bulk RNA from unsorted whole blood was sequenced; chains were unpaired.

The CDR3 covers 12 residues. Germline V gene data show CDR1 as DFQATT and CDR2 as SNEGSKA (reference sequence). Trimming stripped 6 bases from V and 2 bases from J, with 8 bases between. This clonotype originated in an adult who was a healthcare worker with PCR-confirmed SARS-CoV-2 infection or an uninfected control (not recorded which). The specimen comprised whole blood, sampled at baseline. The chain recombines TRBV20-1 with TRBJ1-3; TRBD1 is a possible D gene (6 bases). DNA of the CDR3: TGCAGTGCCCCAGGGGCTGGAAACACCATATATTTT. Translating it yields CSAPGAGNTIYF.